Shown below are 2 T cell receptor beta chains from a single sample sequenced in a study of blood T cell repertoires in COVID-19. TCRdb's table, derived via immunoSEQ multiplex PCR, lists solely in-frame clones and lacks some. The table includes more than 65,000 clones, about 85% detected once. The specimen sequenced was peripheral blood. The receptors shown here come from a man older than 75 with acute or convalescent COVID-19.

The chain uses TRBV7-3 and TRBJ2-1; D may be TRBD2 (6 bases). The germline V gene encodes CDR1 SGHTA and CDR2 FQGTGA. The CDR3 consists of 13 residues. With 2 bases removed from V and 10 bases from J, the gap between germline ends came to 12 bases. As DNA, the CDR3 is TGTGCCAGCAGCTTACTGGGCGGGACGGAGCAGTTCTTC. Residues: CASSLLGGTEQFF.

This rearrangement joins TRBV7-2 to TRBJ2-3; 7 nucleotides line up with TRBD2. Trimming cost V 5 bases and J 4 bases; bases outside gene matches: 15. The CDR3 is 17 residues long. Germline CDR1 reads SGHTA; CDR2 reads FQGNSA. The CDR3 here is CASSPRRSGMGADTQYF. The CDR3 nucleotides are TGTGCCAGCAGCCCCCGGCGGAGCGGGATGGGAGCAGATACGCAGTATTTT.